These 13 T cell receptor beta chains came from one sample sequenced in a study of T-cell memory formation after mild COVID-19. TCRdb reanalysed the 5' RACE reads using MiXCR and keeps one entry per CDR3 protein. This table holds fewer than 200,000 distinct CDR3 sequences, about 18% found once. The sample comprised PBMCs or a T cell subset sorted from them (not recorded which). The receptors here all came from a young man who had mild COVID-19 (a few samples of this study predate the infection). Cell type and time point are not known.

CDR3 sequence (DNA): TGTGCCAGCAGTTACTCCGGACTAGCAGCCGGGGAGCTGTTTTTT. Amino acids: CASSYSGLAAGELFF. The rearrangement links TRBV6-2 or TRBV6-3 to TRBJ2-2, with 8 nucleotides matching TRBD2. CDR3 length equals 15 residues. Per the germline V gene, CDR1 is MNHEY and CDR2 is SVGEGT. V lost 0 bases, J lost 6 bases, and 3 bases stayed unmatched.

This clonotype was seen many times. This chain links TRBV10-1 with TRBJ2-2; the match to TRBD2 covers 8 bases. Germline V gene data show CDR1 as WNHNN and CDR2 as SYGVQD (reference sequence). This CDR3 is 15 amino acids long. With 6 bases clipped from V and 1 base from J, the junction kept 4 bases outside the gene matches. The CDR3 sequence: CASRPGGVNTGELFF. DNA of the CDR3: TGCGCCAGCAGGCCCGGGGGGGTGAACACCGGGGAGCTGTTTTTT.

The rearrangement joins TRBV7-3 to TRBJ1-6; D remains unclear. CDR1 and CDR2 from the germline V gene are SGHTA and FQGTGA. The length of the CDR3 is 13 residues. V shed 0 bases and J shed 9 bases, with 6 bases lying between them. The CDR3 loop reads CASSLTPGSPLHF. Written as DNA, the CDR3 is TGTGCCAGCAGCTTAACTCCGGGTTCACCCCTCCACTTT.

This clonotype has only a few counts. The genes are TRBV5-1 and TRBJ2-3; no clear D gene. This CDR3 contains 14 residues. Germline V gene data show CDR1 as SGHRS and CDR2 as YFSETQ. Trimming removed 4 bases from V and 3 bases from J, with 12 bases in between. CDR3 sequence: CASSGRQNTDTQYF. CDR3 nucleotide sequence: TGCGCCAGCAGCGGGCGGCAAAATACAGATACGCAGTATTTT.

The rearrangement joins TRBV10-3 to TRBJ2-7; possibly TRBD1 for D (5 bases). With 8 bases removed from V and 2 bases from J, the gap between germline ends came to 16 bases. Germline V gene lookup returns CDR1 ENHRY and CDR2 SYGVKD. The CDR3 spans 14 residues. The CDR3 coding sequence is TGTGCCATCGGGGCTCTCAGATTCACCTACGAGCAGTACGTC. Translating it yields CAIGALRFTYEQYV.

This clonotype turned up a few times. The V call is TRBV20-1, the J call TRBJ2-5; the D gene is possibly TRBD1 (6 bases). Germline CDR1 DFQATT, CDR2 SNEGSKA (reference sequence). This CDR3 region has 12 residues. Between the trimmed V and J ends, which lost 5 bases and 3 bases, there was a span of 10 bases. The CDR3 region is CSASRGKETQYF. CDR3 in DNA: TGCAGTGCTTCCAGGGGTAAAGAGACCCAGTACTTC.

This chain joins TRBV27 and TRBJ1-5, with TRBD1 matching 9 bases. Trimming cost V 5 bases and J 10 bases; bases outside gene matches: 9. The CDR3 is 14 residues long. Germline V gene data show CDR1 as MNHEY and CDR2 as SMNVEV (reference sequence). Written as DNA, the CDR3 is TGTGCCAGCAGTCCAAGACAGGGGGGGTCACCCCAGCATTTT. This sequence encodes CASSPRQGGSPQHF.

This CDR3 is CASSWGAGGAYTF. The DNA for the CDR3 is TGTGCCAGCAGTTGGGGGGCAGGGGGCGCCTACACCTTC. This sequence joins TRBV6-6 and TRBJ1-2, with 8 bases fitting TRBD1. V trimming: 4 bases; J trimming: 10 bases; junction bases outside the gene matches: 8. Germline V gives CDR1 MNHNY, CDR2 SVGAGI (reference sequence). The CDR3 spans 13 residues.

This clonotype was counted between two and nine times. The V and J genes are TRBV20-1 and TRBJ1-2; the match to TRBD1 covers 8 bases. The germline V gene has CDR1 DFQATT and CDR2 SNEGSKA (reference sequence). The CDR3 length is 16 residues. The V gene end was trimmed by 1 base and the J gene end by 0 bases; junction bases not matched to a gene: 7. The CDR3 DNA follows: TGCAGTGCTAGAGGGTATGGACAGGGCTCTAACTATGGCTACACCTTC. Translated: CSARGYGQGSNYGYTF.

This clonotype was counted a few times. The chain employs TRBV28 and TRBJ2-2; perhaps TRBD2 as D (6 bases). The CDR3 extends over 14 amino acids. V was clipped by 3 bases and J by 4 bases, with 9 bases between them. Germline V gives CDR1 MDHEN, CDR2 SYDVKM. The CDR3 bases are TGTGCCAGCAGTTTGGGACTCGCCACCGGGGAGCTGTTTTTT. This translates into CASSLGLATGELFF.

This chain connects TRBV5-1 to TRBJ2-2; the D is unclear. V was pared by 2 bases and J by 6 bases, with 11 bases between. This CDR3 spans 14 amino acids. Germline lookup yields CDR1 SGHRS and CDR2 YFSETQ. CDR3 sequence reads: CASSFASDAGELFF. In DNA form, the CDR3 reads TGCGCCAGCAGCTTCGCCTCCGATGCCGGGGAGCTGTTTTTT.

The chain employs TRBV7-2 and TRBJ2-2; the D call may be TRBD1 or TRBD2 (5 bases each). The CDR3 is 15 amino acids. Germline CDR1 is SGHTA and CDR2 is FQGNSA. Trimming took off 4 bases at V and 9 bases at J, with 18 bases between the two ends. DNA for the CDR3: TGTGCCAGCAGCTCCGCGCCGGGGCAGACCTGGGAGCTGTTTTTT. It yields the protein CASSSAPGQTWELFF.

The chain joins TRBV18 to TRBJ2-2; no definite D call. The CDR3 sequence is 15 residues long. V lost 4 bases and J lost 7, with 16 bases in between. Germline-derived CDR1 and CDR2 are KGHSH and LQKENI. The CDR3 sequence: CASSRASQSLGELFF. CDR3 in DNA: TGTGCCAGCTCACGGGCCTCCCAGTCCCTCGGGGAGCTGTTTTTT.